This T cell receptor beta chain was recovered during a study of blood T cell repertoires in COVID-19. Overall study: Samples of COVID-19 (acute and convalescent) were obtained from the United States, Italy and Spain. Sources were T cells, B-cell-depleted T cells, or PBMCs; the material itself was cDNA or gDNA.

Germline loops: CDR1 SGHNT, CDR2 YYREEE (reference sequence). V was pared by 1 base and J by 1 base, with 10 bases of the junction left unmatched. The CDR3 loop spans 17 amino acids. Methods used by the authors: Using reference gene primer amplification, nucleated cell counts were estimated. Generated by immunoSEQ multiplex PCR, the TCRdb table keeps only in-frame clones and is missing some. D and trimming were read from the DNA, whereas the V and J calls and clone size are those reported in that table. The table lists 60,000 or so clones, around 87% of them singletons. This sequence joins TRBV5-4 and TRBJ1-1; 7 positions agree with TRBD1. The TCR sequence derives from a man in his 60s with active COVID-19. The sample consisted of peripheral blood. The CDR3 here is CASSLRQGRLGNTEAFF. The CDR3 coding sequence is TGTGCCAGCAGCTTGCGACAGGGTCGTTTAGGGAACACTGAAGCTTTCTTT.